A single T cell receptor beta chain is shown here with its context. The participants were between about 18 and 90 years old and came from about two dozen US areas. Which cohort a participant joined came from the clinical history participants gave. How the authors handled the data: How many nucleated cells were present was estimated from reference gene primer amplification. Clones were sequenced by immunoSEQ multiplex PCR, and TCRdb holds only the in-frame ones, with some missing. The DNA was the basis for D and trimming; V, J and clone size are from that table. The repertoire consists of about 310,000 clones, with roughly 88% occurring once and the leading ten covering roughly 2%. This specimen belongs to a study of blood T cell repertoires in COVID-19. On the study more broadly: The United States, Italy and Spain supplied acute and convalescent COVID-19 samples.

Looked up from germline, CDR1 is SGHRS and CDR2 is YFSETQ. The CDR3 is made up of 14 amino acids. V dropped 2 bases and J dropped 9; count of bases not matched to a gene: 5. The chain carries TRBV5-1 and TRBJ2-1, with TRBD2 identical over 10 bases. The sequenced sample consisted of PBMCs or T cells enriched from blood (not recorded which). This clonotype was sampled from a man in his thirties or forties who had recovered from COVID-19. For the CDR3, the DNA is TGCGCCAGCAGCTTAAGGGCTAGCGGGGGTGAGCAGTTCTTC. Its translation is CASSLRASGGEQFF.